The entry below describes one T cell receptor beta chain. The data belong to a study of blood T cells in healthy people across ages. The CDR3 is 14 amino acids. The junction had 4 bases not matched to a gene; V was cut back by 0 bases and J by 8 bases. The germline V gene has CDR1 MGHDK and CDR2 SYGVNS. A second about 6 to 12 cycle PCR used barcoded and J-beta primers. TCRdb re-derived calls from the 5' RACE reads in MiXCR, one entry per CDR3 protein. Counted here are roughly 720,000 distinct CDR3 sequences, around half occurring once; the ten biggest clones make up approximately 40%. This receptor was identified in a man aged 80 or over in good health. This chain links TRBV25-1 with TRBJ1-2, with 9 bases lining up with TRBD1. Specimen: blood. The CDR3 here is CASSEYSTGGGYTF. Written as DNA, the CDR3 is TGTGCCAGCAGTGAATATTCAACAGGGGGCGGCTACACCTTC.